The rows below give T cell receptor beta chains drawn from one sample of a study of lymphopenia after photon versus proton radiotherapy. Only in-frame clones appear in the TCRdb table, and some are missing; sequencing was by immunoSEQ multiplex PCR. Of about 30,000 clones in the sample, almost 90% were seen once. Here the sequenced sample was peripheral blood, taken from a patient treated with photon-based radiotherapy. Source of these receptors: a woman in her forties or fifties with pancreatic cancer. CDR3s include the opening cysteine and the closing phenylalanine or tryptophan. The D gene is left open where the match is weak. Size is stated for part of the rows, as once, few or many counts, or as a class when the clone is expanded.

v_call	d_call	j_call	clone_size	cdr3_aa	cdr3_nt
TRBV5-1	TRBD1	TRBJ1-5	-	CASSTGTGGNQPQHF	TGCGCCAGCAGCACCGGGACAGGGGGCAATCAGCCCCAGCATTTT
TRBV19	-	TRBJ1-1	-	CASSPRQDSQAFF	TGTGCCAGTAGTCCCCGTCAGGATTCCCAAGCTTTCTTT
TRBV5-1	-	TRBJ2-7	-	CASSPADYEQYF	TGCGCCAGCAGCCCAGCGGACTACGAGCAGTACTTC
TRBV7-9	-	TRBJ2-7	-	CASSSQDSSYEQYF	TGTGCCAGCAGCTCCCAGGACTCCTCCTACGAGCAGTACTTC
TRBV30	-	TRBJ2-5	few	CAWRSLTGLGGTQYF	TGTGCCTGGAGGAGCTTGACAGGTTTAGGGGGGACCCAGTACTTC
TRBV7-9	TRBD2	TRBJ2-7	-	CASSLAGAGVTYEQYF	TGTGCCAGCAGCTTAGCAGGAGCGGGAGTCACCTACGAGCAGTACTTC
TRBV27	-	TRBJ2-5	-	CASSLGRWETQYF	TGTGCCAGCAGTTTAGGAAGATGGGAGACCCAGTACTTC
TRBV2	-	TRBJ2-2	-	CASSELVNGELFF	TGTGCCAGCAGTGAACTAGTAAACGGGGAGCTGTTTTTT
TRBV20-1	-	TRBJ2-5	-	CSARGVETQYF	TGCAGTGCTAGAGGGGTAGAGACCCAGTACTTC
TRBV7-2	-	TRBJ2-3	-	CASSSIGSYAAHF	TGTGCCAGCAGCTCCATCGGTTCTTACGCCGCTCATTTT
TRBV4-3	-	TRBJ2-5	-	CASSQDNSETQYF	TGCGCCAGCAGCCAAGACAACTCAGAGACCCAGTACTTC
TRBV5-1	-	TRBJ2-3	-	CASNPSSTDTQYF	TGCGCCAGCAACCCTTCTAGCACAGATACGCAGTATTTT
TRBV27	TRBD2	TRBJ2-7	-	CASSFWREGYEQYF	TGTGCCAGCAGTTTCTGGCGGGAGGGCTACGAGCAGTACTTC
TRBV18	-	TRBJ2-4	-	CASSPEGAKNIQYF	TGTGCCAGCTCACCAGAAGGTGCCAAAAACATTCAGTACTTC
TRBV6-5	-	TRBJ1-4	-	CASSYRGEMQKLFF	TGTGCCAGCAGTTATCGGGGGGAGATGCAGAAACTGTTTTTT
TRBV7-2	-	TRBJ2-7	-	CASSLVLKPYEQYF	TGTGCCAGCAGCTTAGTATTAAAACCCTACGAGCAGTACTTC
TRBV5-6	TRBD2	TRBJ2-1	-	CASISGSGEQFF	TGTGCCAGCATTAGCGGGAGCGGGGAGCAGTTCTTC
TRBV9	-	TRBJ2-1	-	CASSVEAGSYDEQFF	TGTGCCAGCAGCGTAGAGGCGGGTTCTTACGATGAGCAGTTCTTC
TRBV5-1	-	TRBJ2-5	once	CASSLDLGQLLAVPGETQYF	TGCGCCAGCAGCTTGGATCTGGGACAGCTGCTAGCGGTCCCTGGGGAGACCCAGTACTTC
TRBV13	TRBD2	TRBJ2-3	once	CASSLGGLAGVGTDTQYF	TGTGCCAGCAGCTTAGGCGGGCTAGCGGGAGTGGGGACAGATACGCAGTATTTT
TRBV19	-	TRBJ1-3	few	CASSMKNSRSGNTIYF	TGTGCCAGTAGTATGAAAAACTCCCGCTCTGGAAACACCATATATTTT
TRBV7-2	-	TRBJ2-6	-	CASSFFLRGAGGANVLTF	TGTGCCAGCAGCTTTTTCTTAAGGGGGGCTGGTGGGGCCAACGTCCTGACTTTC
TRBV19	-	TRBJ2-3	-	CASSTNAGRLNTDTQYF	TGTGCCAGTAGTACCAACGCGGGACGCCTGAACACAGATACGCAGTATTTT
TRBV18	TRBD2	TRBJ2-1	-	CASSPPGGAGGLNEQFF	TGTGCCAGCTCACCACCAGGGGGAGCGGGAGGCCTCAATGAGCAGTTCTTC
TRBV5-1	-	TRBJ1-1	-	CASSLDSPGGEAFF	TGCGCCAGCAGCTTGGACAGCCCTGGGGGTGAAGCTTTCTTT
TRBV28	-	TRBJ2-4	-	CATSREALAKNIQYF	TGTGCCACCTCCAGAGAGGCCCTGGCCAAAAACATTCAGTACTTC
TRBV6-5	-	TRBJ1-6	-	CASASVRGTPLHF	TGTGCCTCAGCTTCTGTTAGGGGGACACCCCTCCACTTT
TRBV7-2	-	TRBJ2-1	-	CASSLSPGLNEQFF	TGTGCCAGCAGCTTATCCCCGGGTTTGAATGAGCAGTTCTTC
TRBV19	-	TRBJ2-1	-	CASSHKGLLNEQFF	TGTGCCAGTAGTCATAAGGGGCTACTCAATGAGCAGTTCTTC
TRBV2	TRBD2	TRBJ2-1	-	CASSRTSGRAYNEQFF	TGTGCCAGCAGCAGGACTAGCGGGAGAGCCTACAATGAGCAGTTCTTC
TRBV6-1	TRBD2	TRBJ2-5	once	CASSERLAGGETQYF	TGTGCCAGCAGTGAACGACTAGCGGGAGGAGAGACCCAGTACTTC
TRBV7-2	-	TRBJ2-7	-	CASTSFRGLGPAEQYF	TGTGCCAGCACCAGCTTCAGGGGCCTAGGTCCGGCCGAGCAGTACTTC
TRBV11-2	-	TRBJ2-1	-	CASSFQGLVSYNEQFF	TGTGCCAGCAGCTTCCAGGGACTGGTCTCCTACAATGAGCAGTTCTTC
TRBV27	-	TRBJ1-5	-	CASSLSRDQPQHF	TGTGCCAGCAGTTTATCAAGGGATCAGCCCCAGCATTTT
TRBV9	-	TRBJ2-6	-	CASSVSRSSGANVLTF	TGTGCCAGCAGCGTATCACGGAGCTCTGGGGCCAACGTCCTGACTTTC
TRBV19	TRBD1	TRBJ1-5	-	CASSYAGTGSNQPQHF	TGTGCCAGTAGTTACGCCGGGACAGGATCCAATCAGCCCCAGCATTTT
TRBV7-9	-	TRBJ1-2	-	CASSPTTETNYGYTF	TGTGCCAGCAGCCCTACGACGGAGACTAACTATGGCTACACCTTC
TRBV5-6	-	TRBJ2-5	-	CASSLEVGVGETQYF	TGTGCCAGCAGCTTGGAGGTGGGGGTAGGAGAGACCCAGTACTTC
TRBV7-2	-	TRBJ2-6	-	CASSLVSTGASGANVLTF	TGTGCCAGCAGCTTAGTATCGACGGGGGCATCTGGGGCCAACGTCCTGACTTTC
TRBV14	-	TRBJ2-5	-	CASSPTDQETQYF	TGTGCCAGCAGCCCGACAGATCAAGAGACCCAGTACTTC
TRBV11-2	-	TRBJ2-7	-	CASSLDTGLSYEQYF	TGTGCCAGCAGCTTAGATACCGGGCTCAGCTACGAGCAGTACTTC
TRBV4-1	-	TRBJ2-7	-	CASSQDTGGLYEQYF	TGCGCCAGCAGCCAAGATACCGGCGGTTTATACGAGCAGTACTTC
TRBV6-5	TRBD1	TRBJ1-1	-	CASSRTGRTEAFF	TGTGCCAGCAGTCGGACAGGGCGGACTGAAGCTTTCTTT
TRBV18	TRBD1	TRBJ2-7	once	CASSPPAGQGFYEQYF	TGTGCCAGCTCACCACCGGCGGGACAGGGGTTCTACGAGCAGTACTTC
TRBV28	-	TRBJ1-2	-	CASRGGGGASYGYTF	TGTGCCAGCAGGGGGGGTGGAGGGGCAAGCTATGGCTACACCTTC
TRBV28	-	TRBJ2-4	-	CASSLLDQNIQYF	TGTGCCAGCAGTTTACTCGACCAAAACATTCAGTACTTC
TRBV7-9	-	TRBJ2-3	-	CASSLQQGSDTQYF	TGTGCCAGCAGCTTACAGCAGGGATCAGATACGCAGTATTTT
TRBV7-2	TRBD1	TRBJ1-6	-	CASSLRDSFNSPLHF	TGTGCCAGCAGCTTGCGGGACAGTTTCAATTCACCCCTCCACTTT